One sample yielded the 7 T cell receptor beta chains listed below, sequenced in a study of blood T cell repertoires in COVID-19 (dated by TCRdb to the early 2020s). Receptor amplification or capture employed the immunoSEQ multiplex PCR assay. The table comes from immuneACCESS by way of TCRdb, which keeps in-frame sequences with V and J called. Part of the clones is missing from these tables; in studies checked, under half for an unresolved V gene and the rest for unknown reasons. Within this sample are about 240,000 clones, with around four fifths of them counted one time only. The ten largest account for around 2% of the sample. Sequencing input: peripheral blood. The receptors were gathered from a man younger than 40 who had recovered from COVID-19.

This CDR3 reads CASSSDRAQDNEQFF. The CDR3 region has the DNA TGTGCCAGCAGCTCCGACAGGGCGCAGGACAATGAGCAGTTCTTC. This chain uses TRBV7-9 with TRBJ2-1, with 7 bases identical to TRBD1. The CDR3 covers 15 residues. V lost 4 bases and J lost 5; bases outside the gene matches: 8. CDR1 is SEHNR and CDR2 is FQNEAQ in the germline V gene (reference sequence).

This clone was counted a single time. The chain combines TRBV28 with TRBJ2-5; TRBD1 is a possible D gene (5 bases). V was trimmed by 7 bases and J by 2 bases, leaving 11 bases between them. Germline lookup yields CDR1 MDHEN and CDR2 SYDVKM. There are 13 residues in the CDR3. This CDR3 reads CASTLRGQETQYF. The CDR3 nucleotides are TGTGCCAGCACTCTAAGGGGACAAGAGACCCAGTACTTC.

The chain couples TRBV5-5 to TRBJ1-4; D is perhaps TRBD1 (6 bases). The V gene lost 4 bases and the J gene lost 3 bases, with 13 bases spanning the gap. CDR3 length: 15 amino acids. Per germline, CDR1 SGHKS and CDR2 YYEKEE (reference sequence). Here the CDR3 reads CASSLEGQSNEKLFF. The CDR3 bases are TGTGCCAGCAGCCTGGAAGGACAGTCTAATGAAAAACTGTTTTTT. Full variable domain (rest looked up from reference TRBV5-5 and TRBJ1-4): DAGVTQSPTHLIKTRGQQVTLRCSPISGHKSVSWYQQVLGQGPQFIFQYYEKEERGRGNFPDRFSARQFPNYSSELNVNALLLGDSALYLCASSLEGQSNEKLFFGSGTQLSVL.

This chain connects TRBV6-6 to TRBJ2-5; 12 bases map to TRBD2. Germline-derived CDR1 and CDR2 are MNHNY and SVGAGI (reference sequence). V shed 6 bases and J 5 bases; nucleotides not matched to a gene: 4. The CDR3 sequence is 14 residues long. CDR3 region: CASRLTSGGETQYF. The CDR3 DNA reads TGTGCCAGCAGGCTGACTAGCGGGGGTGAGACCCAGTACTTC.

The chain uses TRBV5-4 and TRBJ2-1; the match to TRBD2 covers 14 bases. V lost 5 bases and J lost 14; bases outside the gene matches: 15. This CDR3 region has 16 residues. The germline gives CDR1 SGHNT, CDR2 YYREEE (reference sequence). The CDR3 nucleotides read TGTGCCAGCAGTCCCGGGACTAGCGGGGGCTACCAAAGGGAGTTCTTC. It specifies CASSPGTSGGYQREFF.

J is TRBJ1-5 and V is TRBV28; no definite D call. This CDR3 spans 15 amino acids. The ends were cut back, 2 bases at V and 2 bases at J, with 10 bases in the middle. Germline values: CDR1 MDHEN, CDR2 SYDVKM. CDR3 sequence: CASSLRGVGNQPQHF. Written as DNA, the CDR3 is TGTGCCAGCAGTTTACGAGGAGTAGGCAATCAGCCCCAGCATTTT.

The V and J genes are TRBV28 and TRBJ1-2; D is unresolved. CDR3 length equals 15 residues. Germline loops: CDR1 MDHEN, CDR2 SYDVKM. V lost 2 bases, J lost 5 bases, and 15 bases lay in between. CDR3 loop: CASSLPYRGSYGYTF. In DNA form, the CDR3 reads TGTGCCAGCAGTTTACCGTACAGAGGGAGTTATGGCTACACCTTC.